Listed here are 25 T cell receptor beta chains from one sample, sequenced in a study of cytomegalovirus exposure and HLA in healthy donors. The PCR was carried out with 60 Vbeta primers and 13 Jbeta primers. This table comes from immunoSEQ multiplex PCR, and its TCRdb copy is limited to in-frame clones, with some not included. The sample carries 150,000 to 200,000 clones, around four fifths recorded once. The sequenced sample consisted of PBMCs. These receptors were collected from a female donor in good health and CMV-seronegative.

The genes are TRBV9 and TRBJ1-1, with a weak D call TRBD1 (5 bases). Trimming cost V 7 bases and J 2 bases, with 24 bases left between them. The CDR3 spans 17 residues. Germline V lookup: CDR1 SGDLS, CDR2 YYNGEE. CDR3 DNA sequence: TGTGCCAGCTCATCCGGGGGTGCGGGGGTGAGAAACACTGAAGCTTTCTTT. Amino acids: CASSSGGAGVRNTEAFF.

J is TRBJ1-4 and V is TRBV7-3; D gene uncertain. The CDR3 runs 17 residues. With 4 bases removed from V and 4 bases from J, the gap between germline ends came to 19 bases. From germline, CDR1 is SGHTA and CDR2 FQGTGA. This CDR3 is CASSSPETEIINEKLFF. The CDR3 coding sequence is TGTGCCAGCAGCTCTCCAGAAACAGAGATCATTAATGAAAAACTGTTTTTT.

This clone has a handful of counts. The J gene is TRBJ2-1, the V gene TRBV9, with TRBD2 matching over 14 bases. The CDR3 loop spans 15 amino acids. Germline lookup yields CDR1 SGDLS and CDR2 YYNGEE. Losses at the gene ends were 4 bases for V and 8 bases for J; bases not matched to a gene: 5. DNA for the CDR3: TGTGCCAGCAGCCCACCGGGACTAGCGGGGGATGAGCAGTTCTTC. The encoded protein is CASSPPGLAGDEQFF.

The chain carries TRBV29-1 and TRBJ2-1; 7 bases are a match to TRBD2. The J segment lost 3 bases and the V segment lost 2 bases, leaving 4 bases of the junction unmatched. The CDR3 loop spans 14 amino acids. Germline values: CDR1 SQVTM, CDR2 ANQGSEA. CDR3 bases: TGCAGCGTTGAACAGCGGGAAGACTACAATGAGCAGTTCTTC. This encodes CSVEQREDYNEQFF.

This clone was seen more than once but under ten times. The CDR3 coding sequence is TGCGCCAGCAGCTTGGGGGCGGGGACAGGGGTCTACGAGCAGTACTTC. It codes for CASSLGAGTGVYEQYF. This chain joins TRBV5-1 and TRBJ2-7; 10 bases are a match to TRBD1. The CDR3 loop spans 16 amino acids. Trimming took 0 bases from V and 3 from J; bases not matched to a gene: 6. Germline CDR1 SGHRS, CDR2 YFSETQ.

The rearrangement uses TRBV6-6 and TRBJ2-1; no clear D gene. The V end was cut by 2 bases, the J end by 3 bases, with 11 bases between. Germline CDR1 is MNHNY and CDR2 is SVGAGI (reference sequence). This CDR3 has 15 residues. CDR3 coding DNA: TGTGCCAGCAGTTACACGACTGAAAGCTACAATGAGCAGTTCTTC. Encoded protein: CASSYTTESYNEQFF.

In this sample, this clone turned up a few times. V is TRBV15 and J is TRBJ2-1; the D gene is possibly TRBD2 (6 bases). CDR1 is LNHNV and CDR2 is YYDKDF in the germline V gene (reference sequence). The CDR3 consists of 14 residues. V was cut by 1 base and J by 6 bases, with 10 bases left in between. CDR3 sequence reads: CATSRGGTFNEQFF. CDR3 DNA sequence: TGTGCCACCAGCAGAGGTGGGACTTTCAATGAGCAGTTCTTC.

CDR3 sequence reads: CASSEAWQNQPQHF. In nucleotides, the CDR3 is TGTGCCAGCAGTGAAGCGTGGCAGAATCAGCCCCAGCATTTT. This sequence joins TRBV6-1 and TRBJ1-5; D is unresolved. V was trimmed by 0 bases and J by 4 bases, leaving 7 bases between them. Germline values: CDR1 MNHNS, CDR2 SASEGT. This CDR3 has 14 residues.

This CDR3 reads CASRVGQGLDTQYF. Here the CDR3 DNA reads TGTGCCAGCAGGGTTGGACAGGGATTAGATACGCAGTATTTT. V gene TRBV28 combines with J gene TRBJ2-3, with 8 bases fitting TRBD1. V trimming: 6 bases; J trimming: 5 bases; junction bases outside the gene matches: 7. This CDR3 contains 14 residues. Germline assignment: CDR1 MDHEN and CDR2 SYDVKM.

The chain couples TRBV7-6 to TRBJ1-2; D is undetermined. Germline CDR1 SGHVS, CDR2 FNYEAQ. The CDR3 is made up of 14 amino acids. V was pared by 5 bases and J by 8 bases, with 18 bases between. The CDR3 DNA reads TGTGCCAGCAGCCCGGGTCTTGGAACCTACGGCTACACCTTC. Its translation: CASSPGLGTYGYTF.

The chain links TRBV27 to TRBJ2-7, with 7 bases aligning to TRBD1. Germline assignment: CDR1 MNHEY and CDR2 SMNVEV (reference sequence). V was clipped by 5 bases and J by 2 bases; unmatched bases: 9. The CDR3 length is 15 residues. Here the CDR3 reads CASSPGTDLPYEQYF. The CDR3 region has the DNA TGTGCCAGCAGTCCAGGGACAGATTTACCCTACGAGCAGTACTTC.

The chain employs TRBV4-3 and TRBJ1-1, with D perhaps TRBD1 (6 bases). Trimming left V 1 base short and J 4 bases short, with 19 bases between. The CDR3 consists of 17 residues. CDR1 is LGHNA and CDR2 is YSLEER in the germline V gene. In DNA form, the CDR3 reads TGCGCCAGCAGCCAAGTAGGCAGGTTCGGGGGGGCCACTGAAGCTTTCTTT. The encoded protein is CASSQVGRFGGATEAFF.

The chain employs TRBV15 and TRBJ2-5, with 8 positions matching TRBD2. The J call may not be correct, given that the DNA end is closer to TRBJ2-7. The germline CDR1 and CDR2 sequences are LNHNV and YYDKDF (reference sequence). This CDR3 is built from 19 residues. This chain's CDR3 is CATSRDLGGGTIFSYEQYF. CDR3 DNA sequence: TGTGCCACCAGCAGAGATCTTGGCGGGGGGACTATATTCTCCTACGAGCAGTACTTC.

This chain links TRBV10-1 with TRBJ2-1, with D possibly matching TRBD2 (5 bases). CDR1 and CDR2 from the germline V gene are WNHNN and SYGVQD (reference sequence). The CDR3 loop spans 18 amino acids. CDR3 residues: CAPGPLVGVLKARNEQFF. The CDR3 region has the DNA TGCGCACCTGGACCACTAGTCGGAGTCTTGAAGGCCCGGAATGAGCAGTTCTTC.

This chain joins TRBV6-5 and TRBJ1-3; no reliable D call. The V gene lost 8 bases and the J gene lost 2 bases, with 10 bases spanning the gap. The CDR3 is 13 amino acids. The germline V gene has CDR1 MNHEY and CDR2 SVGAGI. CDR3: CASGRVAGNTIYF. The CDR3 coding sequence is TGTGCCAGCGGGAGGGTAGCTGGAAACACCATATATTTT.

The chain employs TRBV15 and TRBJ2-3, with a weak D call TRBD2 (6 bases). Trimming removed 0 bases from V and 2 bases from J, with 9 bases in between. Germline lookup yields CDR1 LNHNV and CDR2 YYDKDF (reference sequence). The CDR3 runs to 15 residues. The CDR3 here is CATSREAGFTDTQYF. DNA for the CDR3: TGTGCCACCAGCAGAGAGGCGGGGTTCACAGATACGCAGTATTTT. Looking up the rest from reference TRBV15 and TRBJ2-3 gives the full variable domain: DAMVIQNPRYQVTQFGKPVTLSCSQTLNHNVMYWYQQKSSQAPKLLFHYYDKDFNNEADTPDNFQSRRPNTSFCFLDIRSPGLGDTAMYLCATSREAGFTDTQYFGPGTRLTVL.

The chain links TRBV27 to TRBJ1-5, with D tentatively TRBD1 (6 bases). Germline V gene lookup returns CDR1 MNHEY and CDR2 SMNVEV (reference sequence). The V gene lost 2 bases and the J gene lost 2 bases, with 13 bases spanning the gap. This CDR3 has 16 residues. The CDR3 spells CASSLMGARRNQPQHF. Here the CDR3 DNA reads TGTGCCAGCAGTTTAATGGGGGCCCGGCGCAATCAGCCCCAGCATTTT.

The chain is built from TRBV7-9 and TRBJ2-7; 7 bases fit TRBD2. The germline CDR1 and CDR2 sequences are SEHNR and FQNEAQ (reference sequence). J lost 2 bases, V lost 5 bases, and 6 bases had no gene match. The CDR3 totals 14 residues. CDR3: CASSPSRGAYEQYF. CDR3 sequence (DNA): TGTGCCAGCAGCCCCAGTCGGGGGGCCTACGAGCAGTACTTC.

The chain carries TRBV12-1 and TRBJ2-4; the table names TRBD1, a call not compared with the DNA. TRBV12-1 is classified as a pseudogene. The CDR3 is 17 amino acids. CDR3 loop: CANNQWTFPIAKNIQYF. The CDR3, as DNA: TGTGCCAATAACCAATGGACATTCCCGATAGCCAAAAACATTCAGTACTTC.

V and J are TRBV18 and TRBJ1-6; 10 nucleotides match TRBD1. CDR3 length: 14 amino acids. Per the germline V gene, CDR1 is KGHSH and CDR2 is LQKENI. V gave up 9 bases and J gave up 7 bases; unmatched junction bases: 6. The CDR3 loop is CASRGTGENSPLHF. CDR3 bases: TGTGCCAGTCGGGGGACAGGGGAGAATTCACCCCTCCACTTT.

V and J are TRBV27 and TRBJ1-1; D possibly corresponds to TRBD1 (6 bases). Germline V gives CDR1 MNHEY, CDR2 SMNVEV (reference sequence). V was trimmed by 6 bases and J by 8 bases, leaving 13 bases between them. The CDR3 is 12 residues long. For the CDR3, the DNA is TGTGCCAGCAGGGAGAGGGGGGGAGAAGCTTTCTTT. Residues: CASRERGGEAFF.

The chain employs TRBV7-3 and TRBJ2-2, with 8 bases identical to TRBD1. Germline V gene data show CDR1 as SGHTA and CDR2 as FQGTGA. Losses at the gene ends were 5 bases for V and 3 bases for J; bases not matched to a gene: 8. The CDR3 covers 16 residues. As DNA, the CDR3 is TGTGCCAGCAGCCTCCAGACAGGGGTGGACACCGGGGAGCTGTTTTTT. Translated, it gives CASSLQTGVDTGELFF.

J is TRBJ2-2 and V is TRBV5-1; 7 bases map to TRBD2. The length of the CDR3 is 15 residues. Germline V gene data show CDR1 as SGHRS and CDR2 as YFSETQ. Trimming took 4 bases from V and 0 from J; bases not matched to a gene: 3. CDR3: CASSSTSANTGELFF. The CDR3 nucleotides are TGCGCCAGCAGCAGTACTAGCGCGAACACCGGGGAGCTGTTTTTT.

The V and J genes are TRBV18 and TRBJ2-5; TRBD1 aligns across 10 bases. This CDR3 spans 15 amino acids. V shed 2 bases, J shed 2 bases, and the junction held 2 bases outside the gene matches. Germline CDR1 is KGHSH and CDR2 is LQKENI. This CDR3 reads CASSPRTGGQETQYF. In nucleotides, the CDR3 is TGTGCCAGCTCACCAAGGACAGGGGGTCAAGAGACCCAGTACTTC.

The chain couples TRBV10-1 to TRBJ2-1, with 14 positions matching TRBD2. Trimming removed 4 bases from V and 12 bases from J; junction bases left unmatched: 5. This CDR3 has 14 residues. Germline V gives CDR1 WNHNN, CDR2 SYGVQD (reference sequence). The CDR3 reads CASSAGLAGDPQFF. CDR3 sequence (DNA): TGCGCCAGCAGTGCGGGACTAGCGGGAGACCCGCAGTTCTTC.